Sequencing of this TCR beta chain was carried out in a study of OX40 agonist ivuxolimab in advanced cancers. Here immunoSEQ multiplex PCR was the method, and the copy in TCRdb shows in-frame clones only, minus some. The table records about 72,000 clones, approximately 90% of them present only once. Trimming cost V 2 bases and J 2 bases; bases outside gene matches: 5. Germline V gene sequence: CDR1 SGDLS, CDR2 YYNGEE. The CDR3 sequence is 15 residues long. If patients had autoimmune disease history or systemic immunosuppression, they were excluded. This TCR derives from an adult with an advanced solid tumor such as melanoma, head and neck, liver or kidney cancer. Sample: CD4+ or CD8+ T cells sorted from blood, taken in a trial of the OX40 agonist ivuxolimab. The chain has TRBV9 and TRBJ2-3; the match to TRBD2 covers 7 bases. The chain's CDR3 is CASSVTGGLTDTQYF. CDR3 sequence (DNA): TGTGCCAGCAGCGTCACGGGGGGACTCACAGATACGCAGTATTTT.